The sequence of this TCR beta chain was determined in a study of regulatory T cells in long-lasting Graves disease (dated by TCRdb to the early 2020s). For the study in its entirety: In the newly diagnosed Graves' disease group, patients had been taking antithyroid drugs for less than 3 months. Persistent Graves' disease patients were compared with newly diagnosed Graves' disease patients by peripheral blood TCR sequencing and RNA sequencing. The study was registered as a clinical trial and conducted in China. A total of roughly 33 samples underwent TCR sequencing: about 13 from persistent and roughly 20 from newly diagnosed Graves' disease patients.

The library was prepared using multiplex PCR. Data came from an Illumina HiSeq 4000. TCR beta libraries were built with iRepertoire HTBI primers and Arm-PCR amplification of CDR3 regions. Before sequencing, the PCR products underwent gel purification. The study's own analysis went as follows. Gene usage analysis of CDR3 amino acid clonotypes used the roughly 60 TRBV and about 13 TRBJ segments found across samples. Filtered high-quality paired reads were merged into contigs using COPE and FqMerger. BLAST was used to align contigs to IMGT TRBV, TRBD and TRBJ reference genes, with CDR3 defined following IMGT. Any clonotype with a frequency above 0.1% was classified as a highly expanded clone. Shannon entropy served as the measure of repertoire diversity, while the Gini coefficient captured V-J evenness. Public clonotypes were defined as clonotypes shared by more than one individual. TCRdb trimmed the raw reads at Q25, called clones with MiXCR and kept productive beta chains. Under each unique CDR3 protein, matching rows form one entry showing the most common genes and DNA. None of the V and J calls come from the authors' own analysis; TCRdb made them. Within this sample are about 620,000 distinct CDR3 sequences, with roughly 16% of them counted one time only. 15% to 20% of the sample belongs to the ten largest clones.

The table lists this clonotype with many counts. Its antigen is currently not known. Base-call qualities are not available, and no considerably larger clone is one nucleotide away. What the work shows at the level of the full study, not this receptor alone: Patients with persistent disease shared more public clonotypes (approximately 2,500) than newly diagnosed patients did (around 930). Compared with newly diagnosed patients, patients with persistent Graves' disease had lower TCR Shannon entropy and fewer highly expanded clones, which suggests clonal expansion. Because the primary lesion, thyroid tissue, could not be accessed, the study looked at peripheral blood alone. As a limitation, the authors acknowledged that the small sample size may reduce accuracy. Only the TCR beta chain was sequenced and analyzed. Preferential use of TRBV28, TRBJ1-2 and TRBJ2-5 was observed in persistent disease, whereas TRBV20-1 and TRBJ2-1 were favored in newly diagnosed disease.

According to the study, the label for this sample's time point signals: newly diagnosed GD, antithyroid drugs for less than 3 months. RNA was extracted from PBMCs in TRIzol for both TCR sequencing and RNA sequencing. The diagnosis of Graves' disease was made according to American Thyroid Association guidelines. Recruitment of patients was carried out at an endocrinology department in Xi'an, China. Each patient gave 7.5 to 10 milliliters of peripheral blood, collected in an EDTA anticoagulant tube. PBMCs were isolated by Ficoll Paque Plus density gradient separation without further T cell sorting. An Agilent 2100 Bioanalyzer and agarose gel were used to check RNA quality, and a NanoDrop 2000 was used to measure RNA concentration. Its CDR3 holds 14 amino acids, cysteine through phenylalanine. Only the CDR3 part of the read is kept: 42 bases, read in frame from the first base. The trim is 4 bases for V and 5 bases for J, with a gap of 12 bases between the germline ends.

A further study also used this sample, focusing on T cells in Graves' hyperthyroidism and ophthalmopathy. The second source states: Graves' hyperthyroidism was defined as stable when no progression to ophthalmopathy occurred over 18 months of follow-up. Hyperthyroidism patients were newly diagnosed, had a disease duration of under 2 months, and were aged 18 to 65 years. Exclusion was applied to patients with uncontrolled infections, other autoimmune diseases, pregnancy or lactation. Diagnoses were established on the basis of clinical symptoms, serum thyroxine and TRAb, thyroid ultrasound, and orbital computed tomography. The TCR CDR3 was subjected to a first round of RT-PCR using the HTBI primer set and the Qiagen OneStep RT-PCR kit. Most expanded thyroid clonotypes (frequency above 0.001) were also detected in blood, a finding suggesting that blood repertoires may reflect thyroid immune responses. A 13 V-J signature model separated ophthalmopathy from stable hyperthyroidism, with over 85% sensitivity and 81.08% specificity in cross-validation and 80%/75% in testing. In validation, the model predicted progression to ophthalmopathy a median of roughly 6.1 months before onset, with roughly 68% sensitivity and 72.22% specificity. To identify TCR V-J signatures that set the groups apart, the researchers used a discovery cohort of 90 to 100 patients, made up of roughly 45 with Graves' ophthalmopathy and 57 with stable Graves' hyperthyroidism. An independent validation cohort of 18 to 20 hyperthyroidism patients and approximately 15 patients who later progressed to ophthalmopathy tested prospective prediction of ophthalmopathy. For training and testing, the roughly 97 patients in the discovery cohort were randomly divided in a 7:3 ratio. Thyroid tissue and blood T-cell repertoires from several Graves' hyperthyroidism patients were also compared in the study. After sampling, hyperthyroidism patients received methimazole starting at 30 mg daily, and ophthalmopathy patients received high-dose intravenous methylprednisolone. Libraries were constructed in a second round of multiplex PCR, after which size selection and purification were performed. Libraries were sequenced paired-end with 100 bp reads on an Illumina HiSeq2000. SOAPnuke was used to process the raw data, throwing out any read that contained adapters or uncalled bases, had a mean Phred below 15, or lacked an exact constant-primer or identifier match. COPE v1.2.5 was used to merge high-quality paired reads, and clonotypes were defined as unique nucleotide sequences. Clonotypes were aligned to IMGT TRBV, TRBD and TRBJ reference segments using MiTCR v1.1. The analysis was restricted to V-J combinations with a frequency above 0.0001, which together covered roughly 99% of the repertoires. A TCS score was defined as the ratio between F50 (clonal expansion) and ExV (chaos), using BLOSUM62-based TCRdist between CDR3 peptides within each V-J. Welch's t-statistics and random forest reduced around 510 V-J features to about 12, which were used in a naive Bayes classifier (R e1071). No statistical method was used to set the sample size in advance, and investigators knew the group allocation. TCR Vbeta CDR3 sequencing of 135 peripheral blood samples (over 40 ophthalmopathy, 75 to 85 hyperthyroidism and roughly 17 progressor patients) is reported in the paper.

The starting material was peripheral blood mononuclear cells (PBMCs), obtained at new diagnosis, from a patient treated with antithyroid drugs. The chain is assembled from TRBV12-3 or TRBV12-4 and TRBJ2-1, with TRBD2 as a weak D call on 6 bases. This TCR came from a woman in her twenties or thirties with Graves disease. Donor details come from another sample of the same person, matched by shared clones. The DNA sequence follows: TGTGCCAGCAGTTATGGGCGGGGTGACAATGAGCAGTTCTTC. This yields the protein CASSYGRGDNEQFF.